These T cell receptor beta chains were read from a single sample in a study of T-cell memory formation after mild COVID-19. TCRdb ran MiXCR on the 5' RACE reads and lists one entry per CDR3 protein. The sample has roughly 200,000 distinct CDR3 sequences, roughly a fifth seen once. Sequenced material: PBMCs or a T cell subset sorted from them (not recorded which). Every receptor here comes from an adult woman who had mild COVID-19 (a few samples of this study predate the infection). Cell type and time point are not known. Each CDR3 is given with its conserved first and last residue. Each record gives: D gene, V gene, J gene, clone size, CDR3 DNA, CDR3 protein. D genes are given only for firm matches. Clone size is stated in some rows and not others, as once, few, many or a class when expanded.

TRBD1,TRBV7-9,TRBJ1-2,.,TGTGCCAGCAGCCCCCCTCGTCAGGGGGAGGAAGGTGGCTACACCTTC,CASSPPRQGEEGGYTF
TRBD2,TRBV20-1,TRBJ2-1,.,TGCAGCCCGGCGGGTAGCGGGAGGGCCATAGATGAGCAGTTCTTC,CSPAGSGRAIDEQFF
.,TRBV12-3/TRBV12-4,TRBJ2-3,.,TGTGCCAGCAGTTTAGCGGGAGACACTTATAGCACAGATACGCAGTATTTT,CASSLAGDTYSTDTQYF
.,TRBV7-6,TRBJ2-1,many,TGTGCCAGCAGCCCTGGGTATGAGCAGTTCTTC,CASSPGYEQFF
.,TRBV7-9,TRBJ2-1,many,TGTGCCAGCGCCTCCACGGCCCCTTCCTACAATGAGCAGTTCTTC,CASASTAPSYNEQFF
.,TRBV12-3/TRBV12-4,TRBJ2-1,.,TGTGCCAGCAGTTTAGTCCACCATTACAATGAGCAGTTCTTC,CASSLVHHYNEQFF
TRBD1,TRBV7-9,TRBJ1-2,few,TGTGCCAGCAGCTCATACGCGACAGGGGAGTATGGCTACACCTTC,CASSSYATGEYGYTF
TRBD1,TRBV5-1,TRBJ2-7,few,TGCGCCAGCTCGGAGGCGGGACAGGGGGACGAGCAGTACTTC,CASSEAGQGDEQYF
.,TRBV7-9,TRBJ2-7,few,TGTGCCAGCAGCTTAGGCCGGGACAATGACTACGAGCAGTACTTC,CASSLGRDNDYEQYF
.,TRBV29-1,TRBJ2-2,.,TGCAGCGTTGCAGGAGAGCTGAACACCGGGGAGCTGTTTTTT,CSVAGELNTGELFF
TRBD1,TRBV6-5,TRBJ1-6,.,TGTGCCAGCAGTTCAGGACAGGGGGATTCACCCCTCCACTTT,CASSSGQGDSPLHF
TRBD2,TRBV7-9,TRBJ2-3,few,TGTGCCAGCAGCTTAGGCCCAGCGGGGAGCACAGATACGCAGTATTTT,CASSLGPAGSTDTQYF
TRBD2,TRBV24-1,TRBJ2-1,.,TGTGCCACCAGTGATACGGGAGGGCAGGGCAATGAGCAGTTCTTC,CATSDTGGQGNEQFF
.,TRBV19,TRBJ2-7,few,TGTGCCAGTAGTTACGGCGCAGGCTTGGAGCAGTACTTC,CASSYGAGLEQYF
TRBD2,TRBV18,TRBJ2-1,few,TGTGCCAGCTCACCCGGCGGGAGCGTTGAGCAGTTCTTC,CASSPGGSVEQFF
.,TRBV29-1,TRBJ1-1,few,TGCAGCGTTGAAGACAGCCTGAACACTGAAGCTTTCTTT,CSVEDSLNTEAFF
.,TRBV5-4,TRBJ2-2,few,TGTGCCAGCAGCTTTGGCAATGCGAACACCGGGGAGCTGTTTTTT,CASSFGNANTGELFF
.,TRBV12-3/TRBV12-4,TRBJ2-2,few,TGTGCCAGCAGTTCTAAATGGGCCGGGGAGCTGTTTTTT,CASSSKWAGELFF
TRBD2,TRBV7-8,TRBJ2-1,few,TGTGCCAGCAGCTTAGCGGTAGCGGGGGGCCTTTATAACAATGAGCAGTTCTTC,CASSLAVAGGLYNNEQFF
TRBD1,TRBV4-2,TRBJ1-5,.,TGTGCCAGCAGACACAGGGGCCGACGACCTAGCAATCAGCCCCAGCATTTT,CASRHRGRRPSNQPQHF
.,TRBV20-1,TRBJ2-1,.,TGCAGTGCTAGAGGTAGCGACAGCTCCTACAATGAGCAGTTCTTC,CSARGSDSSYNEQFF
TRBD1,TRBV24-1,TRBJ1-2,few,TGTGCCACCCAGTCAGGGACAGACTATGGCTACACCTTC,CATQSGTDYGYTF
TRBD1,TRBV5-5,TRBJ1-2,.,TGTGCCAGCAGCTTGGAGGGGGCGCAGTTCGATGGCTACACCTTC,CASSLEGAQFDGYTF
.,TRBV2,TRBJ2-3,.,TGTGACAGCAGCGAAAGGGAAGTAGATACGCAGTATTTT,CDSSEREVDTQYF
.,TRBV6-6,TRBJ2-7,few,TGTGCCAGCAGTTCGCAGCTGGGGTACGAGCAGTACTTC,CASSSQLGYEQYF
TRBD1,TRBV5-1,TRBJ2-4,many,TGCGCCAGCAGCTTGTCGTGGACAGGGGTATTGGCCAAAAACATTCAGTACTTC,CASSLSWTGVLAKNIQYF
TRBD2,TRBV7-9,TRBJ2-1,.,TGTGCCAGCAGCTTTACTAGCGCTTACAATGAGCAGTTCTTC,CASSFTSAYNEQFF
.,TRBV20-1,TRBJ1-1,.,TGCACCCCCAACACTGAAGCTTTCTTT,CTPNTEAFF
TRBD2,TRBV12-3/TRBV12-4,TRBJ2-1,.,TGTGCCAGCAGTCCTACTAGCGGGAGGGGGAATGAGCAGTTCTTC,CASSPTSGRGNEQFF
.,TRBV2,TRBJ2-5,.,TGTGCCAGCAGTGAAGAGTACAGGGCCCAAGAGACCCAGTACTTC,CASSEEYRAQETQYF
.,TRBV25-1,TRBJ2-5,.,TGTGCCAGCAGTGAACGCGGGGCAGGGTGGGAGACCCAGTACTTC,CASSERGAGWETQYF
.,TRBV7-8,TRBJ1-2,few,TGTGCCAGCAGCTTATCCGTCCGCGAGACCCGGAATGGCTACACCTTC,CASSLSVRETRNGYTF
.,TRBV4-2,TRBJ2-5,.,TGTGCCAGCAGCCAATTTGTGGAAGAGACCCAGTACTTC,CASSQFVEETQYF
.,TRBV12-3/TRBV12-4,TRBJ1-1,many,TGTGCCAGCAGTCGGACAGCTCAAGGGGCTGAAGCTTTCTTT,CASSRTAQGAEAFF
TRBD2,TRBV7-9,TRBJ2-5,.,TGTGCCAGCAGCCCTCGGGAGGGAGAGACCCAGTACTTC,CASSPREGETQYF
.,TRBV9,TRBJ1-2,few,TGTGCCAGCAGCCCGAGCGGACGTGAGGGCCTTTATGGCTACACCTTC,CASSPSGREGLYGYTF
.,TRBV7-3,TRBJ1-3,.,TGTGCCAGCAGCTTTGATGAGAGGTCCGGAAACACCATATATTTT,CASSFDERSGNTIYF
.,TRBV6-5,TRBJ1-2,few,TGTGCCAGCAGTCCGAGACAGGTCTACGATGGCTACACCTTC,CASSPRQVYDGYTF
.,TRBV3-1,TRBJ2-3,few,TGTGCCAGCAGCCAGCACCGTAGATCGGCAAGTGGCACAGATACGCAGTATTTT,CASSQHRRSASGTDTQYF
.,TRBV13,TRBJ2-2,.,TGTGCCAGCAGCTTTATGAACACCGGGGAGCTGTTTTTT,CASSFMNTGELFF
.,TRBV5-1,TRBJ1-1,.,TGCGCCAGCAGCGAAGGGTTAAGCACTGAAGCTTTCTTT,CASSEGLSTEAFF